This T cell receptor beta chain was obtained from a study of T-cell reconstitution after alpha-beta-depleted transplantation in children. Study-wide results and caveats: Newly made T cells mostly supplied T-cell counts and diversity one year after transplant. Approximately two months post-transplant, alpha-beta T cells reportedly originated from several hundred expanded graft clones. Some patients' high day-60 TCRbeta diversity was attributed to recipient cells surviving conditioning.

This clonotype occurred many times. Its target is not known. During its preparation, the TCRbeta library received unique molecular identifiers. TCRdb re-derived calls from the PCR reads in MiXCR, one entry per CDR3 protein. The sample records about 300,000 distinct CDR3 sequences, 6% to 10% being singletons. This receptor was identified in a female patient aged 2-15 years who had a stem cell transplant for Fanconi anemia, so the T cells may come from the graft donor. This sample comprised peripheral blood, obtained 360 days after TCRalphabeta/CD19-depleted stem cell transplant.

CDR3: CASSLLPRDRANYGYTF. The DNA for the CDR3 is TGCGCCAGCAGCTTACTCCCCCGGGACAGAGCTAACTATGGCTACACCTTC. This chain connects TRBV5-1 to TRBJ1-2; TRBD1 matches at 7 bases. Germline loops: CDR1 SGHRS, CDR2 YFSETQ. This CDR3 contains 17 residues. V gave up 2 bases and J gave up 0 bases; unmatched junction bases: 10.